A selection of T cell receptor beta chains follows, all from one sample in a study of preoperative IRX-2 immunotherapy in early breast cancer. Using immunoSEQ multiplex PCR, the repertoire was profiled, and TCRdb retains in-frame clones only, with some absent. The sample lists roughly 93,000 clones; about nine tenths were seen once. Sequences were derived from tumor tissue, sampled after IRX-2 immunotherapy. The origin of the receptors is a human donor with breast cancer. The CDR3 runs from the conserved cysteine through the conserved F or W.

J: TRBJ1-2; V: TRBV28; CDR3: CASSLKAGSYGYTF
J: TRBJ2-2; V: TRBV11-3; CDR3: CASSPGTSGTWGGELFF
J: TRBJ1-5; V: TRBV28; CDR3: CASRRTPGQGFQPQHF
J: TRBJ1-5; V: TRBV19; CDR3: CASSIEFSSNQPQHF
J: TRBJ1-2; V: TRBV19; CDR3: CASSPGPRTGYGYTF
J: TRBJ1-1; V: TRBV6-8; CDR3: CASSSEGPTEAFF
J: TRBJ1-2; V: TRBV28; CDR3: CASSLAGVEGYTF
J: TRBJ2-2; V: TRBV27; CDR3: CASSPQGAGELFF
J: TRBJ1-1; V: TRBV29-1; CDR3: CSVDREDTEAFF
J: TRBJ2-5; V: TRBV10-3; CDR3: CAISESILGNRQETQYF
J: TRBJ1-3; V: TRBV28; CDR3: CASRNRARANTIYF
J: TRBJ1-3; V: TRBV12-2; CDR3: CADWDSGSGNTIYF
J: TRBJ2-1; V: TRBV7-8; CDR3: CASSLGGTSGLRQFF
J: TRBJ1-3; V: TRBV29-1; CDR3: CSVERPGNTIYF
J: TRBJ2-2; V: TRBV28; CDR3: CASRDTGQGVTGELFF
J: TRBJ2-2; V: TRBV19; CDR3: CASSIVVSRTGELFF
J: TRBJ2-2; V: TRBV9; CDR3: CASSALRGGNTGELFF
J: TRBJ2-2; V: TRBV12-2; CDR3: CATPVSVMSTGELFF
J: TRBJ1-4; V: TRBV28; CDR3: CASSTRDEKLFF
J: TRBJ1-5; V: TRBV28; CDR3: CASSPQGASNQPQHF
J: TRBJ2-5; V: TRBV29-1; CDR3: CSVGGRGTAQETQYF
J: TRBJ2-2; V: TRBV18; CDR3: CASSPGGRTGELFF
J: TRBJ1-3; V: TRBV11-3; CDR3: CASSLGASGNTIYF
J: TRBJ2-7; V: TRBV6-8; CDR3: CASIGAGIVYEQYF
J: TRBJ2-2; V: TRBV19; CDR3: CASRVRAGRNTGELFF
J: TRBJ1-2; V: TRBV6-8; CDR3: CASSYTTAVRGYTF
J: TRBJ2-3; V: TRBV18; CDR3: CASSPTSGTDTQYF
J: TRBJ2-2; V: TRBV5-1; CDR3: CASSPPGVGTGELFF
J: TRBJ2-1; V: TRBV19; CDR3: CASTRTGGRYNEQFF
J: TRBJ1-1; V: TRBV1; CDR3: CASSQSHLNTEAFF
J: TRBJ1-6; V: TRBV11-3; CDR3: CASSLDRGQNSPLHF
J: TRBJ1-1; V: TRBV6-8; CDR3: CASSSYSGRDTEAFF